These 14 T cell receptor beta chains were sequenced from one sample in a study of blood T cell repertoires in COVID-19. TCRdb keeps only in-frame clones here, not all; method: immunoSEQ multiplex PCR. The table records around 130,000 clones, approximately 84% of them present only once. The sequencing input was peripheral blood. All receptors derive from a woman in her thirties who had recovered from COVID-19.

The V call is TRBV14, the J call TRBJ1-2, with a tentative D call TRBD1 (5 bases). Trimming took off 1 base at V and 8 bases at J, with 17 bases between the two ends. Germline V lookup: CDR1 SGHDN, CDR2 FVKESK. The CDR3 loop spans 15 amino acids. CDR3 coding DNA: TGTGCCAGCAGCCAAGTGGCAGGGCCAACAGGAGGCTACACCTTC. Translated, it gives CASSQVAGPTGGYTF.

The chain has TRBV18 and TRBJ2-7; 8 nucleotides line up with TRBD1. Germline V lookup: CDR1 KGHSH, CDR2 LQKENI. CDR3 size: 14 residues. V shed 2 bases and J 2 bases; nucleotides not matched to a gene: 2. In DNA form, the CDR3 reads TGTGCCAGCTCACCAGAACAGGGGGCCTACGAGCAGTACTTC. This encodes CASSPEQGAYEQYF.

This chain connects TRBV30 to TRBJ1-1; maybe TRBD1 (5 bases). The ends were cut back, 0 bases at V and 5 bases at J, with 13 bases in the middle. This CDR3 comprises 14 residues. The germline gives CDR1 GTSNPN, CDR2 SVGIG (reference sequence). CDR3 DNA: TGTGCCTGGAGTGTTTTTAGGGGAGGGACTGAAGCTTTCTTT. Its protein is CAWSVFRGGTEAFF.

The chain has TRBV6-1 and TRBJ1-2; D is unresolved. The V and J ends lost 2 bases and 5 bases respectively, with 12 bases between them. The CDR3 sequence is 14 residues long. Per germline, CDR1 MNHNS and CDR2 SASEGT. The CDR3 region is CASSEIAVIYGYTF. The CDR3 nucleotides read TGTGCCAGCAGTGAAATAGCAGTCATTTATGGCTACACCTTC.

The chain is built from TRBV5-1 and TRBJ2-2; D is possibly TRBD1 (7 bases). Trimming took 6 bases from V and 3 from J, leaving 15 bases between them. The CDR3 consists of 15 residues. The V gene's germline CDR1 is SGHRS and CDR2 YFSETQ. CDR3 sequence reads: CASTPQGRYTGELFF. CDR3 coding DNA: TGCGCCAGCACTCCACAGGGGAGGTACACCGGGGAGCTGTTTTTT.

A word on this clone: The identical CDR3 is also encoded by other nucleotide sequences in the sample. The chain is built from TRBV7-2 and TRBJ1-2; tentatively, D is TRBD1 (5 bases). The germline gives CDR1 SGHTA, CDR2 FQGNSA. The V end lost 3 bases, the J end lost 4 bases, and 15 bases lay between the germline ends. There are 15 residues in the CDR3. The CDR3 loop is CASSLGPGGLYGYTF. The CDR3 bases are TGTGCCAGCAGCTTGGGACCGGGGGGACTCTATGGCTACACCTTC.

The CDR3 DNA sequence: TGTGCCAGCAGCGTAGAGGGCGGGAGAATAAATGAGCAGTTCTTC. As protein: CASSVEGGRINEQFF. V and J are TRBV9 and TRBJ2-1, with TRBD2 matching 7 bases. V trimming: 0 bases; J trimming: 7 bases; junction bases outside the gene matches: 7. CDR1 and CDR2 (germline): SGDLS, YYNGEE. The CDR3 consists of 15 residues. The complete variable domain, with remaining parts taken from reference TRBV9 and TRBJ2-1, reads DSGVTQTPKHLITATGQRVTLRCSPRSGDLSVYWYQQSLDQGLQFLIQYYNGEERAKGNILERFSAQQFPDLHSELNLSSLELGDSALYFCASSVEGGRINEQFFGPGTRLTVL.

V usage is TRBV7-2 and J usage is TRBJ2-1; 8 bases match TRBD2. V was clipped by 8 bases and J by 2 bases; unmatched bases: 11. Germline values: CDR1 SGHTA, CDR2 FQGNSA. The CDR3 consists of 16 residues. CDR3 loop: CASVSSSAGAYNEQFF. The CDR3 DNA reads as TGTGCCAGCGTCTCCTCATCAGCGGGGGCCTACAATGAGCAGTTCTTC.

CDR3 coding DNA: TGTGCCAGCAGCTACAGGGGGCAAGGGGAAAAACTGTTTTTT. Protein product: CASSYRGQGEKLFF. The chain recombines TRBV13 with TRBJ1-4; 9 positions agree with TRBD1. Germline CDR1 reads PRHDT; CDR2 reads FYEKMQ (reference sequence). The CDR3 runs 14 residues. V dropped 4 bases and J dropped 8; count of bases not matched to a gene: 5.

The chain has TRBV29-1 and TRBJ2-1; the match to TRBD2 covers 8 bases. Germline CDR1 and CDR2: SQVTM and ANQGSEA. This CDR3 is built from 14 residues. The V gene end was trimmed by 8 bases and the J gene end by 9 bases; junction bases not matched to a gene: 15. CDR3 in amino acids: CSSKETSVQGEQFF. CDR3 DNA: TGCAGCTCTAAAGAGACTAGCGTTCAGGGTGAGCAGTTCTTC.

The CDR3 region has the DNA TGTGCCAGTAGTATAGTATCGTGGGCCTATATGGGTGGTCAGCCCCAGCATTTT. Translation: CASSIVSWAYMGGQPQHF. The chain employs TRBV19 and TRBJ1-5; no definite D call. The V end lost 1 base, the J end lost 6 bases, and 22 bases lay between the germline ends. Germline lookup yields CDR1 LNHDA and CDR2 SQIVND (reference sequence). This CDR3 is built from 18 residues.

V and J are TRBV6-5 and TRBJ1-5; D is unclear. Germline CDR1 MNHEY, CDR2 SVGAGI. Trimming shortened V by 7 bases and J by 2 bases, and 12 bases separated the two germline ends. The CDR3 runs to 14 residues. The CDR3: CASMSQEGNQPQHF. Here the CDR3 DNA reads TGTGCCAGCATGTCGCAGGAAGGCAATCAGCCCCAGCATTTT.

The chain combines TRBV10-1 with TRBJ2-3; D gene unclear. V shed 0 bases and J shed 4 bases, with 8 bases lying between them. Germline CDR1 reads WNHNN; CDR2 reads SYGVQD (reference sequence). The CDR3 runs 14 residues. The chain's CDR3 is CASSESTASDTQYF. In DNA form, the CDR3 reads TGCGCCAGCAGTGAGTCGACTGCCTCAGATACGCAGTATTTT.

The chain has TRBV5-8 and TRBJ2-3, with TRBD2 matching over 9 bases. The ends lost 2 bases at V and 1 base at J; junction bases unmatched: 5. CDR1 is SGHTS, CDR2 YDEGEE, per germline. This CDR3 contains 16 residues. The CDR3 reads CASSFIAGVGTDTQYF. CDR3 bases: TGTGCCAGCAGCTTCATAGCGGGAGTGGGCACAGATACGCAGTATTTT.